Presented here are 10 T cell receptor beta chains from one specimen sequenced in a study of PD-L1 blockade in urothelial cancer. The data were produced by immunoSEQ multiplex PCR, yet TCRdb's version contains in-frame clones alone and is incomplete. The table shows 35,000 to 40,000 clones, with roughly 82% occurring only once. The sample's time point: pretreatment peripheral blood. This specimen consisted of PBMCs, obtained around atezolizumab (anti-PD-L1) treatment. These TCRs come from a man aged 55 to 70 with urothelial cancer.

The V and J genes are TRBV5-1 and TRBJ2-1, with TRBD2 matching 13 bases. After removal of 4 bases from V and 0 bases from J, the junction contained 7 bases not matched to a gene. CDR1 SGHRS and CDR2 YFSETQ come from the germline V gene. The CDR3 loop spans 18 amino acids. CDR3 DNA: TGCGCCAGCAGCGCAACTAGCGGGGGGGAGAGCTCCTACAATGAGCAGTTCTTC. Translation: CASSATSGGESSYNEQFF.

This clone showed up just once. The CDR3 protein is CASSQDRLAGGVAKNIQYF. CDR3 nucleotide sequence: TGCGCCAGCAGCCAAGATAGGCTAGCGGGGGGGGTAGCCAAAAACATTCAGTACTTC. The chain links TRBV4-1 to TRBJ2-4; 12 bases agree with TRBD2. The CDR3 has 19 amino acids. CDR1 MGHRA and CDR2 YSYEKL come from the germline V gene. Trimming at V came to 0 bases and at J to 0 bases, leaving 6 bases not matched to a gene.

This clone appeared a single time. The chain carries TRBV7-6 and TRBJ2-3, with TRBD2 matching 7 bases. Germline values: CDR1 SGHVS, CDR2 FNYEAQ. CDR3 size: 17 residues. Trimming took 5 bases from V and 2 from J; bases not matched to a gene: 13. CDR3 sequence: CASSPRGDSLATDTQYF. CDR3 nucleotide sequence: TGTGCCAGCAGCCCCCGGGGGGACTCGCTTGCCACAGATACGCAGTATTTT.

The chain is built from TRBV7-7 and TRBJ2-3, with 13 bases identical to TRBD2. This CDR3 has 16 residues. CDR1 is SSHAT, CDR2 FNYEAQ, per germline (reference sequence). V lost 6 bases and J lost 1; bases outside the gene matches: 4. The CDR3 protein is CASSQGLAGGTDTQYF. The CDR3 DNA follows: TGTGCCAGCAGTCAAGGACTAGCGGGGGGCACAGATACGCAGTATTTT.

This clone was seen only a few times. The V and J genes are TRBV11-2 and TRBJ1-4; D is unclear. Germline lookup yields CDR1 SGHAT and CDR2 FQNNGV. The V end lost 1 base, the J end lost 4 bases, and 10 bases lay between the germline ends. CDR3 length: 15 residues. This chain's CDR3 is CASSLAGNRNEKLFF. CDR3 nucleotide sequence: TGTGCCAGCAGCTTAGCCGGGAACCGTAATGAAAAACTGTTTTTT.

The chain has TRBV2 and TRBJ2-3; 7 nucleotides line up with TRBD1. This CDR3 comprises 15 residues. CDR1 and CDR2 from the germline V gene are SNHLY and FYNNEI. The junction had 6 bases not matched to a gene; V was cut back by 6 bases and J by 0 bases. CDR3 residues: CASSRDRTSTDTQYF. CDR3 in DNA: TGTGCCAGCAGCCGGGACAGAACTAGCACAGATACGCAGTATTTT.

This clone has a single count. This rearrangement joins TRBV5-1 to TRBJ1-4, with 8 bases lining up with TRBD1. The J segment lost 8 bases and the V segment lost 0 bases, leaving 9 bases of the junction unmatched. There are 16 residues in the CDR3. Germline CDR1 and CDR2: SGHRS and YFSETQ. CDR3: CASSLAPQGAGEKLFF. The CDR3 DNA is TGCGCCAGCAGCTTGGCCCCCCAGGGGGCCGGGGAAAAACTGTTTTTT.

This sequence joins TRBV27 and TRBJ2-7; 9 bases are shared with TRBD2. The CDR3 runs to 16 residues. Trimming took 5 bases from V and 0 from J; bases not matched to a gene: 8. Germline V gene lookup returns CDR1 MNHEY and CDR2 SMNVEV (reference sequence). The CDR3 spells CASSLKAGGSSYEQYF. The CDR3 DNA follows: TGTGCCAGCAGTCTCAAAGCGGGGGGTAGCTCCTACGAGCAGTACTTC.

The gene calls are TRBV6-5 and TRBJ2-3; D is ambiguous. Germline assignment: CDR1 MNHEY and CDR2 SVGAGI. The CDR3 sequence is 13 residues long. V dropped 6 bases and J dropped 0 bases, with 7 bases sitting between them. The CDR3 coding sequence is TGTGCCAGCAGCCTGACTAGCACAGATACGCAGTATTTT. The encoded protein is CASSLTSTDTQYF.

The rearrangement links TRBV6-1 to TRBJ1-5; D gene unclear. The CDR3 is 15 residues long. CDR1 is MNHNS, CDR2 SASEGT, per germline. CDR3 nucleotides: TGTGCTTGTGTGCTGGGCGGGTATAGCAATCAGCCCCAGCATTTT. The encoded protein is CACVLGGYSNQPQHF.